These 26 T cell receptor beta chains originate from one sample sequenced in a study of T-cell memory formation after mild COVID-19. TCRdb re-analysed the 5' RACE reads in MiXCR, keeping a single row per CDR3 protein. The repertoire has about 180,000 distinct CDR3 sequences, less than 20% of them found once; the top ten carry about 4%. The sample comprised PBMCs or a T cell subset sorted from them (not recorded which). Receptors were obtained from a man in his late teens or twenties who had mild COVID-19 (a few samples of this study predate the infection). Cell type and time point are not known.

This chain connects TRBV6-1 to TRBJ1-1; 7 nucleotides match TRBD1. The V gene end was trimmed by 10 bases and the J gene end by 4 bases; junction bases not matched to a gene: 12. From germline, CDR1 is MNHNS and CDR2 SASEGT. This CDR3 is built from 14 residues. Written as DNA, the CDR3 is TGTGCCACACCCCCCCGGGCAGGGGGCACTGAAGCTTTCTTT. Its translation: CATPPRAGGTEAFF.

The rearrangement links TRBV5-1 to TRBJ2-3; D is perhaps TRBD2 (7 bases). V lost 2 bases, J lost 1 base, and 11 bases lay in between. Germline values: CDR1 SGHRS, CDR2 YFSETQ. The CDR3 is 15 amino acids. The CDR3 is CASSLRGGRTDTQYF. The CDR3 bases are TGCGCCAGCAGCTTACGCGGGGGCCGCACAGATACGCAGTATTTT.

The CDR3 spells CASSFWGTNTEAFF. In DNA form, the CDR3 reads TGTGCCAGCAGCTTTTGGGGAACGAACACTGAAGCTTTCTTT. This rearrangement joins TRBV7-2 to TRBJ1-1; D ambiguous. Per germline, CDR1 SGHTA and CDR2 FQGNSA. V was cut by 3 bases and J by 1 base, with 9 bases left in between. The CDR3 has 14 amino acids.

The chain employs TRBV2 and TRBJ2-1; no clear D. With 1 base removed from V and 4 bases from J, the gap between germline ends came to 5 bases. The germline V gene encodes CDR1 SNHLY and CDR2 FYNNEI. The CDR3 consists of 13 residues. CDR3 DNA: TGTGCCAGCAGTGAAGAGGGTTACAATGAGCAGTTCTTC. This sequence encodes CASSEEGYNEQFF.

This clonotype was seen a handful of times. In nucleotides, the CDR3 is TGCGCCAGCAGCCAAGATGCGGGGGCACTCACAGATACGCAGTATTTT. It codes for CASSQDAGALTDTQYF. The rearrangement joins TRBV4-1 to TRBJ2-3; possible D gene TRBD2, 7 bases. The V end lost 0 bases, the J end lost 2 bases, and 12 bases lay between the germline ends. The CDR3 spans 16 residues. Germline V gene lookup returns CDR1 MGHRA and CDR2 YSYEKL.

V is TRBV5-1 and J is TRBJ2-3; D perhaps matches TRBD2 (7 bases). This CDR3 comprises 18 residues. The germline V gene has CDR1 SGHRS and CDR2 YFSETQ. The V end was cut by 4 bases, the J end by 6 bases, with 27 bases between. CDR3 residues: CASSLRRGGALVSDTQYF. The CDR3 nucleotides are TGCGCCAGCAGCCTCCGCCGTGGGGGGGCCCTGGTATCGGATACGCAGTATTTT.

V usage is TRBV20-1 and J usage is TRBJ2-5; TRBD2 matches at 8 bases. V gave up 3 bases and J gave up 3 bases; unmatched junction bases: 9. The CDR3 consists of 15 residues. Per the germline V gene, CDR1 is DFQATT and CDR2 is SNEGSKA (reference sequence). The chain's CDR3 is CSASEVRGGKETQYF. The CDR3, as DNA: TGCAGTGCTAGCGAGGTCCGGGGGGGGAAAGAGACCCAGTACTTC.

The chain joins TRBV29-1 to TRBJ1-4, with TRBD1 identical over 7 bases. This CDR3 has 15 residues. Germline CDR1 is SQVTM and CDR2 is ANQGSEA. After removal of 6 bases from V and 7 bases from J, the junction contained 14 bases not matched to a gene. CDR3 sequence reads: CSVDRQGGGSEKLFF. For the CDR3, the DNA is TGCAGCGTGGATCGTCAGGGGGGGGGTAGTGAAAAACTGTTTTTT. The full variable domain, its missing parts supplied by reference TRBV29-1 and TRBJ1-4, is SAVISQKPSRDICQRGTSLTIQCQVDSQVTMMFWYRQQPGQSLTLIATANQGSEATYESGFVIDKFPISRPNLTFSTLTVSNMSPEDSSIYLCSVDRQGGGSEKLFFGSGTQLSVL.

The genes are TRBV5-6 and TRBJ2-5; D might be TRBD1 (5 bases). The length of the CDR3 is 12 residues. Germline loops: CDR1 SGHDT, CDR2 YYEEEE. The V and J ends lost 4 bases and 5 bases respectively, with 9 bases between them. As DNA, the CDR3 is TGTGCCAGCAGCGGACATGGGGAGACCCAGTACTTC. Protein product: CASSGHGETQYF.

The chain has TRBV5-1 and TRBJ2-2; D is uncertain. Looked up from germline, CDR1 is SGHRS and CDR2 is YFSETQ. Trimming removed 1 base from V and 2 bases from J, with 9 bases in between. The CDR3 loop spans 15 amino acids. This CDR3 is CASSLWGINTGELFF. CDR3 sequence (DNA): TGCGCCAGCAGCTTGTGGGGTATCAACACCGGGGAGCTGTTTTTT.

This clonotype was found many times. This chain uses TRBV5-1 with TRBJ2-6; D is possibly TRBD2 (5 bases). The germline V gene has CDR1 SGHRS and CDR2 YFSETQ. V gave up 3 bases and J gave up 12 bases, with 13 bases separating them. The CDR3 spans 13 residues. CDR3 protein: CASSSSFGSVLTF. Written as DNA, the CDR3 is TGCGCCAGCAGCTCGTCCTTTGGGAGCGTCCTGACTTTC.

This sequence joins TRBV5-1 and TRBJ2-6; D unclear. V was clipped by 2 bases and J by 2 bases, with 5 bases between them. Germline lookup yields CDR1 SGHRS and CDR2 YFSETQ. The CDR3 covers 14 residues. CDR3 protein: CASSLPTGANVLTF. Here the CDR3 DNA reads TGCGCCAGCAGCTTACCAACTGGGGCCAACGTCCTGACTTTC.

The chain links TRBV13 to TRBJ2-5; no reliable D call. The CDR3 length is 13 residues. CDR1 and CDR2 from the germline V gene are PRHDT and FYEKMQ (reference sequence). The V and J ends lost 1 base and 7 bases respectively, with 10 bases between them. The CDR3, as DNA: TGTGCCAGCAGCTTAGACATAGAAATGACCCAGTACTTC. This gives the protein CASSLDIEMTQYF.

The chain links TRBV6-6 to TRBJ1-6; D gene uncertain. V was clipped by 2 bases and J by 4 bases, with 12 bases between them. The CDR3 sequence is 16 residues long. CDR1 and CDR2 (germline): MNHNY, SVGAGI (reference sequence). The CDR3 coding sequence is TGTGCCAGCAGTTACGGCGTAGGGCGATATAATTCACCCCTCCACTTT. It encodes CASSYGVGRYNSPLHF.

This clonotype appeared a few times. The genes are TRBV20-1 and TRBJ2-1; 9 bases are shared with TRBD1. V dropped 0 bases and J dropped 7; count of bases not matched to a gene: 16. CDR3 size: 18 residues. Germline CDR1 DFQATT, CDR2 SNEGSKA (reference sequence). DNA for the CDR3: TGCAGTGCTAGAGATCGACGGGCTTCCGGGACAGGGTTTAATGAGCAGTTCTTC. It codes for CSARDRRASGTGFNEQFF.

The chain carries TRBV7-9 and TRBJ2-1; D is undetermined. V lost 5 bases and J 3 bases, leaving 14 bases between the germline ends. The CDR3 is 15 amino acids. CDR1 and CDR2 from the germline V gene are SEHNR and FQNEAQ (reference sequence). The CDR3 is CASSGRTEYYNEQFF. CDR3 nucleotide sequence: TGTGCCAGCAGCGGGCGGACGGAATACTACAATGAGCAGTTCTTC.

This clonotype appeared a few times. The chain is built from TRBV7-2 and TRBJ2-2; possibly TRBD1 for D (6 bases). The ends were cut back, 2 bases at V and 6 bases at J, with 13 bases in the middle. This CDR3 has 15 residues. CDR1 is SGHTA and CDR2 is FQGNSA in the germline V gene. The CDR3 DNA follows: TGTGCCAGCAGCTTAAACAGGGCGGGCCCCGGGGAGCTGTTTTTT. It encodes CASSLNRAGPGELFF.

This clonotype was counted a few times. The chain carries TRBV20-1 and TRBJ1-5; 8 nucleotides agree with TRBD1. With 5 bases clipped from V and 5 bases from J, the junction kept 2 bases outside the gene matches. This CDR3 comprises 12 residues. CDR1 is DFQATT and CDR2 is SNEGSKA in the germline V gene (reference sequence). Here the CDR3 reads CSASGGDQPQHF. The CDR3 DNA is TGCAGTGCTTCAGGGGGCGATCAGCCCCAGCATTTT.

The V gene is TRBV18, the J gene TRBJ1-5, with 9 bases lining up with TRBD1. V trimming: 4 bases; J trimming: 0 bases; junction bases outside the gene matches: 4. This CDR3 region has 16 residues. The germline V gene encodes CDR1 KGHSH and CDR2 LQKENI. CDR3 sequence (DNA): TGTGCCAGCTCACTAGGGACAGGGAATAGCAATCAGCCCCAGCATTTT. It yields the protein CASSLGTGNSNQPQHF.

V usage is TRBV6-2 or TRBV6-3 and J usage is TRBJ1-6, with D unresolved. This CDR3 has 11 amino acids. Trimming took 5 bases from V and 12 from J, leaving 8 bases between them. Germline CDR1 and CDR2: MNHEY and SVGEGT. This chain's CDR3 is CASSEGKPLHF. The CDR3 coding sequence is TGTGCCAGCAGTGAAGGCAAACCCCTCCACTTT.

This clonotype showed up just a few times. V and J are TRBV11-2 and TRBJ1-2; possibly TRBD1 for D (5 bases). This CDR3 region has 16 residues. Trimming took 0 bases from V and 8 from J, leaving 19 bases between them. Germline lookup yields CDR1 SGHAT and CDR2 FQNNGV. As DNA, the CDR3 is TGTGCCAGCAGCTTAGATCCCGACGGGACGGACGGGGGCTACACCTTC. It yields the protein CASSLDPDGTDGGYTF.

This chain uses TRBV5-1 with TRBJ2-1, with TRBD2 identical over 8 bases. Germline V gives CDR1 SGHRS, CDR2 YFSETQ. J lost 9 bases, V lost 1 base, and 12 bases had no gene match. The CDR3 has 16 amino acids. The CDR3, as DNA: TGCGCCAGCAGCTTGAGATCGGGGGGGAGTCTTGGTGAGCAGTTCTTC. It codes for CASSLRSGGSLGEQFF.

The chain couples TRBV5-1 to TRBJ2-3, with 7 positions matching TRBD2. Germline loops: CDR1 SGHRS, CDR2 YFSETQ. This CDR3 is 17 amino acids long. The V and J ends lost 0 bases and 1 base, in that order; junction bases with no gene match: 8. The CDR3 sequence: CASSLARGAGGTDTQYF. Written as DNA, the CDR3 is TGCGCCAGCAGCTTGGCCCGTGGGGCGGGGGGCACAGATACGCAGTATTTT.

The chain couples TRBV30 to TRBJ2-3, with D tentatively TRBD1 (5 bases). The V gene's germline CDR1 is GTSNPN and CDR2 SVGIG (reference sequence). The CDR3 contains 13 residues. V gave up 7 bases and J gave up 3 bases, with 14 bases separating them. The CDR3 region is CASHVKGTDTQYF. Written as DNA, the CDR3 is TGTGCCTCCCACGTGAAGGGGACAGATACGCAGTATTTT.

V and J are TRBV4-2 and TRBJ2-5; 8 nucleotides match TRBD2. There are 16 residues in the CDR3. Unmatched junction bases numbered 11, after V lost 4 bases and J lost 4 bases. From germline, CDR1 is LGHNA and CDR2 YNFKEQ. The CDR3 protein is CASSLLLGGLGETQYF. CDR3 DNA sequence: TGTGCCAGCAGCCTCCTTCTAGGGGGACTAGGAGAGACCCAGTACTTC.

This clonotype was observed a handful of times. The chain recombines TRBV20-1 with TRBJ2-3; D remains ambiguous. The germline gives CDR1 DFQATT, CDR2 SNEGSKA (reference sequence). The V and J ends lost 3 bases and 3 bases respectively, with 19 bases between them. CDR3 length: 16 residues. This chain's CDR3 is CSASPLNLFPTDTQYF. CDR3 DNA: TGCAGTGCTAGCCCCCTAAACCTGTTCCCGACAGATACGCAGTATTTT.